This T cell receptor (beta chain) was sequenced in a study of CD8+ T cells in alopecia areata. This clone has only a few counts. The gene symbols are mouse symbols. The read gets to within 4 residues of the CDR3 end, and the germline J gene fills in the rest. Germline assignment: CDR1 MNHDT and CDR2 YYDKIL. This CDR3 is built from 14 residues. Following extraction, RNA underwent reverse transcription to cDNA, which served as the sequencing template. Some clones are missing from TCRdb's copy, which holds only in-frame ones; the method was immunoSEQ multiplex PCR. Altogether around 100,000 clones were found in the sample, and no singletons occur.

Sequenced sample: lesional skin. V usage is TRBV17 and J usage is TRBJ2-5; 10 bases map to TRBD2. The origin of this receptor is a C3H/HeJ mouse with alopecia areata. The mouse line has the MHC haplotype H2-k. The CDR3: CASSREDWGDTQYF. The covered CDR3 bases are TGTGCTAGCAGTAGAGAGGACTGGGGGGAC.